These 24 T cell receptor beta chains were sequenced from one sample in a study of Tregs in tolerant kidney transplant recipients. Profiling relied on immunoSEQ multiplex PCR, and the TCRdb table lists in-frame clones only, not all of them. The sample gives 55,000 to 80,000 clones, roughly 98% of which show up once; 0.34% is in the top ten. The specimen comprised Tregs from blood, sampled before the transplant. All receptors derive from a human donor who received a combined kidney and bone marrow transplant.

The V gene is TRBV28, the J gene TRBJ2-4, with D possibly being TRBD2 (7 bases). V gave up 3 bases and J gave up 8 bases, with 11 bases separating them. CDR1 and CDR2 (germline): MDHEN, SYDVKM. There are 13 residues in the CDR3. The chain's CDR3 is CASSLAGADIQYF. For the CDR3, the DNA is TGTGCCAGCAGTTTGGCGGGGGCGGACATTCAGTACTTC.

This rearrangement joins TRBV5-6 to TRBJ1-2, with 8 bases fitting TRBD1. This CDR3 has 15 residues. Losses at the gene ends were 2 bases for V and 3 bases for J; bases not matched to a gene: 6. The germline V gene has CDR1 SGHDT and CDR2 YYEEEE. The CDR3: CASSFAGQGYYGYTF. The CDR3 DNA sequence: TGTGCCAGCAGCTTCGCCGGACAGGGCTACTATGGCTACACCTTC.

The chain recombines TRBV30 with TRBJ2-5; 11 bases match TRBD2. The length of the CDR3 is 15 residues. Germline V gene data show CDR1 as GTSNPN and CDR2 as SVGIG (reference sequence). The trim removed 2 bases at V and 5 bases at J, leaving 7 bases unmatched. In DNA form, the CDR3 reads TGTGCCTGGAGTCTAGCGGGGGGTAGATGGGAGACCCAGTACTTC. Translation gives CAWSLAGGRWETQYF.

The CDR3 nucleotides are TGCGCCAGCAGCTTGGGACAGGGTCCCGGGGAGCTGTTTTTT. This codes for CASSLGQGPGELFF. J is TRBJ2-2 and V is TRBV5-1; 7 bases are shared with TRBD1. The V and J ends lost 0 bases and 6 bases, in that order; junction bases with no gene match: 2. The CDR3 runs to 14 residues. Germline CDR1 reads SGHRS; CDR2 reads YFSETQ.

CDR3 protein: CASSLDAGTGNTGELFF. CDR3 sequence (DNA): TGTGCCAGCAGCTTAGATGCCGGGACAGGGAACACCGGGGAGCTGTTTTTT. The chain uses TRBV11-2 and TRBJ2-2, with 8 bases lining up with TRBD1. J was trimmed by 1 base and V by 0 bases; bases with no gene match: 4. CDR1 and CDR2 (germline): SGHAT, FQNNGV. This CDR3 region has 17 residues.

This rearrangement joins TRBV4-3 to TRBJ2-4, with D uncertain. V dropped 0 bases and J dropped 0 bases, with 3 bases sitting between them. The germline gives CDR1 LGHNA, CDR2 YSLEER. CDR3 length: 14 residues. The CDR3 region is CASSQDLAKNIQYF. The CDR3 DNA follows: TGCGCCAGCAGCCAAGATCTAGCCAAAAACATTCAGTACTTC.

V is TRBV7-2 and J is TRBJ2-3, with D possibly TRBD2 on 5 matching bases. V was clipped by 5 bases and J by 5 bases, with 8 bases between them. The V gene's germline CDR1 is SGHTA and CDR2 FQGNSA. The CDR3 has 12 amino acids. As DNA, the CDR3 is TGTGCCAGCAGCCGTGCGGGAGATACGCAGTATTTT. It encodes CASSRAGDTQYF.

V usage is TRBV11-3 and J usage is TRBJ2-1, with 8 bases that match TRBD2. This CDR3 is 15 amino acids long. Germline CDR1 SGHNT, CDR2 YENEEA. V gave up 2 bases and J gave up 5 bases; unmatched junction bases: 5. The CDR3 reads CASSLKGGGHNEQFF. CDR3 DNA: TGTGCCAGCAGCTTAAAAGGCGGGGGGCACAATGAGCAGTTCTTC.

The DNA for the CDR3 is TGCGCCAGCAACCAAGCGGGGGGGCCACACGAGCAGTACTTC. This sequence encodes CASNQAGGPHEQYF. V is TRBV10-2 and J is TRBJ2-7, with 10 nucleotides matching TRBD2. The CDR3 is 14 residues long. The germline V gene has CDR1 WSHSY and CDR2 SAAADI. Trimming at V came to 7 bases and at J to 5 bases, leaving 8 bases not matched to a gene.

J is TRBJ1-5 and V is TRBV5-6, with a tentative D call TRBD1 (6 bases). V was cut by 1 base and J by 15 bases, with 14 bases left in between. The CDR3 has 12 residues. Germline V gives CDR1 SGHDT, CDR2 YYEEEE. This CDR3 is CASSLMGARWHF. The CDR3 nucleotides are TGTGCCAGCAGCTTGATGGGGGCCCGTTGGCATTTT.

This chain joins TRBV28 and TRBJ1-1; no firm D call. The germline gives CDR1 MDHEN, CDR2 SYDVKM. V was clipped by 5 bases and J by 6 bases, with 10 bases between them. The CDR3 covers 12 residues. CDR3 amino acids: CASSPLFAEAFF. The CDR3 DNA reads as TGTGCCAGCAGTCCCCTATTCGCTGAAGCTTTCTTT. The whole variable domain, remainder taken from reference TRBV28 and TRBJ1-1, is DVKVTQSSRYLVKRTGEKVFLECVQDMDHENMFWYRQDPGLGLRLIYFSYDVKMKEKGDIPEGYSVSREKKERFSLILESASTNQTSMYLCASSPLFAEAFFGQGTRLTVV.

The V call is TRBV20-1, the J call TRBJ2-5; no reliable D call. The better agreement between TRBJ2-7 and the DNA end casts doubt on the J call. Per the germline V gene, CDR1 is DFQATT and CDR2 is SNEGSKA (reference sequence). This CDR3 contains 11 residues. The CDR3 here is CSASQAYEQYF. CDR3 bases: TGCAGTGCTTCCCAGGCCTACGAGCAGTACTTC.

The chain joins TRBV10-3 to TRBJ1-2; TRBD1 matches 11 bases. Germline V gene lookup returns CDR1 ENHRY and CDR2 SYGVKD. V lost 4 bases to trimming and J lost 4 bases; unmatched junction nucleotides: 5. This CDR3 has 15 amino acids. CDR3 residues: CAISGDRGSSYGYTF. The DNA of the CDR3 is TGTGCCATCAGTGGGGACAGGGGGTCGAGCTATGGCTACACCTTC.

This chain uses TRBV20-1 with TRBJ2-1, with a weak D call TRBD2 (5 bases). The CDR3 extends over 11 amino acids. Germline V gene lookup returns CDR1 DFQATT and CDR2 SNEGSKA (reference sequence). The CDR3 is CSLSGLNEQFF. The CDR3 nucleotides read TGCAGCTTGAGCGGACTCAATGAGCAGTTCTTC.

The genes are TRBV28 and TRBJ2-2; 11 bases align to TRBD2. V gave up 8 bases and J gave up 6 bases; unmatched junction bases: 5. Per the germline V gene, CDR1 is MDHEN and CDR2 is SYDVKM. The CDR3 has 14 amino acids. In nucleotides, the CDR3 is TGTGCCAGCTGTGTTAGCGGGGGGGCCGGGGAGCTGTTTTTT. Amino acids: CASCVSGGAGELFF.

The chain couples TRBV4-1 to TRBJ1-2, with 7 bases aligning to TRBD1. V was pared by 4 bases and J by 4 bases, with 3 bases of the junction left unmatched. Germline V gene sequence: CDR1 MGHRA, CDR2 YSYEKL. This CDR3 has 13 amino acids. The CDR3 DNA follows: TGCGCCAGCAGCCCCGGACAGGTCTATGGCTACACCTTC. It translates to CASSPGQVYGYTF.

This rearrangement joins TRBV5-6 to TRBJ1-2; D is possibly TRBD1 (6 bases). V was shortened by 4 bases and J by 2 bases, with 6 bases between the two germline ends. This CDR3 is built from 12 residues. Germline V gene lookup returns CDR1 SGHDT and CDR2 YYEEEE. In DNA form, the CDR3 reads TGTGCCAGCAGCAGGGGGAACTATGGCTACACCTTC. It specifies CASSRGNYGYTF.

CDR3 sequence: CASSSSLQGHTEAFF. CDR3 coding DNA: TGTGCCAGCAGCTCATCCCTACAGGGCCACACTGAAGCTTTCTTT. The V and J genes are TRBV5-4 and TRBJ1-1, with TRBD1 as a possible D gene (6 bases). Germline-derived CDR1 and CDR2 are SGHNT and YYREEE (reference sequence). This CDR3 is 15 amino acids long. Trimming stripped 3 bases from V and 3 bases from J, with 15 bases between. Full variable domain (remainder filled in from reference TRBV5-4 and TRBJ1-1): ETGVTQSPTHLIKTRGQQVTLRCSSQSGHNTVSWYQQALGQGPQFIFQYYREEENGRGNFPPRFSGLQFPNYSSELNVNALELDDSALYLCASSSSLQGHTEAFFGQGTRLTVV.

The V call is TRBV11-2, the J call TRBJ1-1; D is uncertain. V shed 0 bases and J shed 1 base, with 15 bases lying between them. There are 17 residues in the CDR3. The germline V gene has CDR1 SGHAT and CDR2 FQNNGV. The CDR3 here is CASSLESSLLPNTEAFF. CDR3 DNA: TGTGCCAGCAGCTTAGAATCGAGCCTACTTCCGAACACTGAAGCTTTCTTT.

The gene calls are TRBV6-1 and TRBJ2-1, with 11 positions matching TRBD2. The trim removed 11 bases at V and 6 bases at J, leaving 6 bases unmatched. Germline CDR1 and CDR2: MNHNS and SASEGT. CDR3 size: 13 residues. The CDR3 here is CAGRLAGINEQFF. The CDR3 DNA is TGTGCCGGTCGACTAGCGGGAATCAATGAGCAGTTCTTC.

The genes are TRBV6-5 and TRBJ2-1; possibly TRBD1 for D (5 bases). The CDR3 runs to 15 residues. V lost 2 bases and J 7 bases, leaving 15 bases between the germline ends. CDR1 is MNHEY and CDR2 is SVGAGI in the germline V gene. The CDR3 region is CASSYAGMGTNEQFF. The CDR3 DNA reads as TGTGCCAGCAGTTACGCAGGGATGGGTACGAATGAGCAGTTCTTC.

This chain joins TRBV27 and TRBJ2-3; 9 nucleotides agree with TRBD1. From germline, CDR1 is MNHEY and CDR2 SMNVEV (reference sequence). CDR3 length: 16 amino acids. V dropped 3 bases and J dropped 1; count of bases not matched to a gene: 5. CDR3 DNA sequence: TGTGCCAGCAGTTTCTACAGGGGGCAGGGCACAGATACGCAGTATTTT. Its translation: CASSFYRGQGTDTQYF.

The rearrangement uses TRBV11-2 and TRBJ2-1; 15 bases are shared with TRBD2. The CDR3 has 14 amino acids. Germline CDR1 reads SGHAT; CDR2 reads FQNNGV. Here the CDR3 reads CASGTSGRTNEQFF. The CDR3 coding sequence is TGTGCTTCCGGGACTAGCGGGAGGACAAATGAGCAGTTCTTC.

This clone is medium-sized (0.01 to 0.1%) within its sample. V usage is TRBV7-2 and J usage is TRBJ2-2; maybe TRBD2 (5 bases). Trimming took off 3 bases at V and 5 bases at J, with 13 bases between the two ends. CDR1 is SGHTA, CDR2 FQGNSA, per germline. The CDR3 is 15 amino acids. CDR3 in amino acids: CASSFSPGGTGELFF. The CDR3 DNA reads TGTGCCAGCAGCTTCTCACCTGGAGGTACCGGGGAGCTGTTTTTT.